Following are 21 T cell receptor beta chains from one sample sequenced in a study of blood T cell repertoires in COVID-19. Measured with immunoSEQ multiplex PCR; TCRdb has only the in-frame clones, and not every one. The sample shows over 200,000 clones, nearly 90% of them seen only once. The sample was PBMCs or T cells enriched from blood (not recorded which). These TCRs come from a man aged 30 to 39 who had been exposed to COVID-19.

The V call is TRBV7-6, the J call TRBJ2-2; D is perhaps TRBD1 (5 bases). The CDR3 totals 15 residues. V was cut by 5 bases and J by 2 bases, with 12 bases left in between. CDR1 and CDR2 from the germline V gene are SGHVS and FNYEAQ. The CDR3 DNA follows: TGTGCCAGCAGCCGATTGACAGAAAACACCGGGGAGCTGTTTTTT. It is translated as CASSRLTENTGELFF.

The J gene is TRBJ2-1, the V gene TRBV5-6; 8 nucleotides line up with TRBD1. With 5 bases clipped from V and 7 bases from J, the junction kept 11 bases outside the gene matches. The germline V gene encodes CDR1 SGHDT and CDR2 YYEEEE. The CDR3 runs to 15 residues. Here the CDR3 reads CASREQGVDWNEQFF. The CDR3 region has the DNA TGTGCCAGCAGGGAACAGGGGGTGGATTGGAATGAGCAGTTCTTC.

This chain connects TRBV4-2 to TRBJ2-7; 9 bases match TRBD1. CDR3 length: 18 amino acids. V dropped 0 bases and J dropped 6; count of bases not matched to a gene: 15. Per germline, CDR1 LGHNA and CDR2 YNFKEQ. Here the CDR3 reads CASSQDGHPGQGLSEQYF. The DNA of the CDR3 is TGTGCCAGCAGCCAAGATGGCCACCCGGGACAGGGTCTTTCCGAGCAGTACTTC.

This clone occurred once. The rearrangement uses TRBV4-1 and TRBJ2-3; 9 bases map to TRBD2. The CDR3 has 12 amino acids. Germline values: CDR1 MGHRA, CDR2 YSYEKL. The junction had 3 bases not matched to a gene; V was cut back by 10 bases and J by 4 bases. As DNA, the CDR3 is TGCGCCATAGCGGGGGACTCAGATACGCAGTATTTT. This gives the protein CAIAGDSDTQYF.

The chain uses TRBV5-1 and TRBJ1-3; 7 bases match TRBD1. Germline lookup yields CDR1 SGHRS and CDR2 YFSETQ. The V gene end was trimmed by 3 bases and the J gene end by 8 bases; junction bases not matched to a gene: 11. The CDR3 contains 15 residues. CDR3 region: CASSSQGSSPDTIYF. Here the CDR3 DNA reads TGCGCCAGCAGCTCACAGGGGAGCTCCCCTGACACCATATATTTT.

CDR3 coding DNA: TGTGCCAGCAGCCTACGGGACAGCTACACTGAAGCTTTCTTT. This encodes CASSLRDSYTEAFF. This chain links TRBV9 with TRBJ1-1; 7 bases are a match to TRBD1. The germline gives CDR1 SGDLS, CDR2 YYNGEE. J gave up 3 bases and V 4 bases, and 6 bases lay outside the gene matches. This CDR3 region has 14 residues.

The chain uses TRBV6-5 and TRBJ1-6, with unresolved D. The V gene lost 0 bases and the J gene lost 0 bases, with 6 bases spanning the gap. CDR3 length: 16 amino acids. The germline gives CDR1 MNHEY, CDR2 SVGAGI. CDR3 loop: CASSYSRDSYNSPLHF. Here the CDR3 DNA reads TGTGCCAGCAGTTACTCGAGGGACTCCTATAATTCACCCCTCCACTTT.

This chain joins TRBV12-5 and TRBJ2-7; 8 bases are shared with TRBD1. Trimming at V came to 6 bases and at J to 1 base, leaving 14 bases not matched to a gene. Germline CDR1 and CDR2: LGHNT and FRNRAP. The CDR3 totals 17 residues. This CDR3 reads CASGRLPGTGLSYEQYF. The CDR3 nucleotides read TGTGCTAGTGGACGGCTTCCCGGGACAGGCCTATCCTACGAGCAGTACTTC.

The rearrangement joins TRBV21-1 to TRBJ1-4; the tabulated D call, TRBD1, remains unverified against the DNA. TRBV21-1 is described as a pseudogene. CDR3 size: 14 residues. The CDR3 protein is CASSRGQMNEKLFF. The CDR3 DNA reads as TGTGCCAGCAGCAGGGGACAGATGAATGAAAAACTGTTTTTT.

The V and J genes are TRBV29-1 and TRBJ1-2; D gene unclear. The V and J ends lost 6 bases and 6 bases respectively, with 8 bases between them. This CDR3 contains 10 residues. CDR1 SQVTM and CDR2 ANQGSEA come from the germline V gene. CDR3 sequence reads: CSVSQDGYTF. The CDR3 nucleotides are TGCAGCGTCTCTCAGGATGGCTACACCTTC. Together with reference TRBV29-1 and TRBJ1-2, the CDR3 gives the full variable domain: SAVISQKPSRDICQRGTSLTIQCQVDSQVTMMFWYRQQPGQSLTLIATANQGSEATYESGFVIDKFPISRPNLTFSTLTVSNMSPEDSSIYLCSVSQDGYTFGSGTRLTVV.

The chain joins TRBV25-1 to TRBJ2-3; TRBD2 aligns across 8 bases. The CDR3 sequence is 17 residues long. From germline, CDR1 is MGHDK and CDR2 SYGVNS. With 3 bases clipped from V and 6 bases from J, the junction kept 14 bases outside the gene matches. The CDR3 nucleotides read TGTGCCAGCAGTGATCGGATGGCGGGGGGCCACAAGGATACGCAGTATTTT. Its translation is CASSDRMAGGHKDTQYF.

This sequence joins TRBV19 and TRBJ1-2; 10 nucleotides match TRBD1. CDR1 LNHDA and CDR2 SQIVND come from the germline V gene (reference sequence). V was pared by 5 bases and J by 4 bases, with 4 bases of the junction left unmatched. This CDR3 is 14 amino acids long. The CDR3 loop is CASSADRGVYGYTF. CDR3 sequence (DNA): TGTGCCAGTAGTGCGGACAGGGGGGTCTATGGCTACACCTTC.

Here the CDR3 DNA reads TGTGCCAGCAGTTTATCCCTGCGGGGTGGCTACACCTTC. Protein sequence: CASSLSLRGGYTF. The J gene is TRBJ1-2, the V gene TRBV27; no clear D. The V gene's germline CDR1 is MNHEY and CDR2 SMNVEV (reference sequence). This CDR3 has 13 amino acids. V was pared by 0 bases and J by 7 bases, with 9 bases between.

This chain uses TRBV11-2 with TRBJ1-2, with D tentatively TRBD1 (5 bases). The CDR3 contains 17 residues. Trimming pared 1 base from V and 4 bases from J, leaving 19 bases between. The germline CDR1 and CDR2 sequences are SGHAT and FQNNGV. CDR3 amino acids: CASSLVFGASNFYGYTF. CDR3 DNA: TGTGCCAGCAGCTTAGTGTTTGGGGCCTCCAATTTCTATGGCTACACCTTC.

This clone was detected only once. Other DNA sequences in this specimen translate into the identical CDR3. The V call is TRBV28, the J call TRBJ1-1, with no clear D. Germline assignment: CDR1 MDHEN and CDR2 SYDVKM. V was pared by 4 bases and J by 7 bases, with 10 bases between. There are 12 residues in the CDR3. The CDR3, as DNA: TGTGCCAGCAGTTCCGGAGTCAGTGAAGCTTTCTTT. This sequence encodes CASSSGVSEAFF.

The chain links TRBV2 to TRBJ1-2; weak D call: TRBD1 (6 bases). The CDR3 consists of 13 residues. V shed 9 bases and J shed 4 bases, with 15 bases lying between them. In germline, CDR1 is SNHLY, CDR2 FYNNEI. The CDR3 is CASSQNRAYGYTF. The CDR3 DNA is TGTGCCAGTTCCCAGAACAGGGCCTATGGCTACACCTTC.

V usage is TRBV27 and J usage is TRBJ2-1, with D maybe TRBD1 (5 bases). The CDR3 runs 15 residues. Trimming shortened V by 6 bases and J by 9 bases, and 21 bases separated the two germline ends. The germline V gene encodes CDR1 MNHEY and CDR2 SMNVEV (reference sequence). The CDR3 here is CASSSPSRRRGEQFF. CDR3 DNA sequence: TGTGCCAGCAGCTCTCCCTCAAGAAGAAGGGGTGAGCAGTTCTTC.

The sample holds a few counts of this clone. One end of the junction is discordant with germline, which a read error may explain. The genes are TRBV9 and TRBJ1-3; D is undetermined. CDR1 is SGDLS, CDR2 YYNGEE, per germline. CDR3 length: 14 residues. CDR3 residues: CASSVESEGTTIYF. The CDR3 DNA reads TGTGCCAGCAGCGTAGAAAGTGAGGGAACCACCATATATTTT.

This clone was detected once. The chain employs TRBV6-1 and TRBJ1-1, with 7 nucleotides matching TRBD1. The V gene end was trimmed by 3 bases and the J gene end by 1 base; junction bases not matched to a gene: 8. This CDR3 comprises 16 residues. Germline V lookup: CDR1 MNHNS, CDR2 SASEGT. CDR3 region: CASSDPHRGGNTEAFF. CDR3 in DNA: TGTGCCAGCAGTGACCCTCACAGGGGAGGGAACACTGAAGCTTTCTTT.

The chain joins TRBV6-5 to TRBJ2-7, with no clear D. The CDR3 consists of 11 residues. The germline CDR1 and CDR2 sequences are MNHEY and SVGAGI. V was clipped by 8 bases and J by 3 bases, with 8 bases between them. The CDR3: CASGLDYEQYF. The CDR3 DNA is TGTGCCAGCGGCCTAGACTACGAGCAGTACTTC.

This clone was recorded once. The chain links TRBV28 to TRBJ2-3; 12 nucleotides match TRBD2. CDR1 MDHEN and CDR2 SYDVKM come from the germline V gene. With 8 bases clipped from V and 2 bases from J, the junction kept 5 bases outside the gene matches. The CDR3 spans 15 residues. CDR3 region: CASRTSGAYTDTQYF. Here the CDR3 DNA reads TGTGCCAGCCGGACTAGCGGGGCATACACAGATACGCAGTATTTT.